The present entry profiles one TCR beta chain with its context. This entry belongs to a study of blood T cell repertoires in COVID-19. Whole-study context: The cDNA or gDNA used as material had been derived from T cells, B-cell-depleted T cells, or PBMCs.

V shed 6 bases and J 0 bases; nucleotides not matched to a gene: 7. The CDR3 totals 16 residues. Germline V CDR1 and CDR2: MNHEY, SVGEGT. In the original workflow: Scientists estimated how many nucleated cells there were by amplifying reference gene primers. Sequencing was performed with immunoSEQ multiplex PCR; in TCRdb, only in-frame clones are kept and a portion is missing. V, J and clone size are those of that table, while D and trimming were read from the DNA. The sample lists over 150,000 clones; about 86% were seen once. The sequenced sample consisted of peripheral blood. This rearrangement joins TRBV6-2 or TRBV6-3 to TRBJ2-1, with 8 bases matching TRBD1. The sequence derives from a woman aged 18-29 years who had recovered from COVID-19. CDR3 loop: CASSRGLYLSYNEQFF. The CDR3 region has the DNA TGTGCCAGCAGCAGGGGGCTTTATCTCTCCTACAATGAGCAGTTCTTC.